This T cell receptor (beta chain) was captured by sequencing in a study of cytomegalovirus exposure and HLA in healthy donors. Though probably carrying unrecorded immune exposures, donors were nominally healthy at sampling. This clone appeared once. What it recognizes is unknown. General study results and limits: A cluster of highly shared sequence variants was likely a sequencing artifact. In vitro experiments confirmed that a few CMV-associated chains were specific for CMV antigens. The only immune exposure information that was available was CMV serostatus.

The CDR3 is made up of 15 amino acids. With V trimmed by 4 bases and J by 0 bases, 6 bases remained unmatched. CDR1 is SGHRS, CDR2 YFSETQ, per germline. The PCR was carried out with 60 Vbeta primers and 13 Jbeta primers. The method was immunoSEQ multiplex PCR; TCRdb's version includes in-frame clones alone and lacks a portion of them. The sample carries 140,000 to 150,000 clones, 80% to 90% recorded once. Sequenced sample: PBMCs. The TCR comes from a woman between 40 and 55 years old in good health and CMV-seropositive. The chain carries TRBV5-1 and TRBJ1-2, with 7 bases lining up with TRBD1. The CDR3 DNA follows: TGCGCCAGCAGCCTGAGGGACAGTCCTAACTATGGCTACACCTTC. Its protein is CASSLRDSPNYGYTF. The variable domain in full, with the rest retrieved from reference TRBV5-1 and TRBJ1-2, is KAGVTQTPRYLIKTRGQQVTLSCSPISGHRSVSWYQQTPGQGLQFLFEYFSETQRNKGNFPGRFSGRQFSNSRSEMNVSTLELGDSALYLCASSLRDSPNYGYTFGSGTRLTVV.